Following are 23 T cell receptor beta chains from one sample sequenced in a study of T cells in Graves' hyperthyroidism and ophthalmopathy. TCR beta CDR3 sequences were amplified from RNA transcripts. RT-PCR in the first round (using the HTBI primer set) targeted the TCR CDR3. TCRdb re-derived calls from the multiplex PCR reads in MiXCR, one entry per CDR3 protein. The sample yields 600,000 or so distinct CDR3 sequences, 46% seen once. Sequencing used peripheral blood or thyroid tissue (not recorded which). The source is a woman aged 18 to 35 with Graves' hyperthyroidism.

This clonotype has at least ten counts. The chain couples TRBV7-9 to TRBJ1-2; no reliable D call. V lost 5 bases, J lost 6 bases, and 13 bases lay in between. The CDR3 is 13 amino acids. Germline CDR1 SEHNR, CDR2 FQNEAQ (reference sequence). The CDR3 protein is CASSPRRVNGYTF. The CDR3 coding sequence is TGTGCCAGCAGCCCCCGTCGGGTCAATGGCTACACCTTC.

Only one count was recorded for this clonotype. The chain employs TRBV12-3 or TRBV12-4 and TRBJ1-2, with 7 nucleotides matching TRBD1. V was pared by 6 bases and J by 1 base, with 20 bases of the junction left unmatched. The CDR3 spans 19 residues. The DNA of the CDR3 is TGTGCCAGCAGCTCCACCGACCCTGACCCGGGACAGAATAACTATGGCTACACCTTC. Translation: CASSSTDPDPGQNNYGYTF.

For this clonotype: The germline gene is not matched at one end of the junction; a read error may be the cause. The rearrangement links TRBV29-1 to TRBJ2-7; D perhaps matches TRBD1 (5 bases). The germline gives CDR1 SQVTM, CDR2 ANQGSEA. The CDR3 has 12 residues. CDR3 residues: CSVSEGAYGQYF. In DNA, the CDR3 is TGCAGCGTTTCCGAAGGGGCCTACGGGCAGTACTTC.

This clonotype was seen ten or more times. The chain is built from TRBV7-9 and TRBJ2-7, with D unresolved. The CDR3 is 12 amino acids. CDR1 and CDR2 (germline): SEHNR, FQNEAQ (reference sequence). V shed 3 bases and J shed 5 bases, with 8 bases lying between them. As DNA, the CDR3 is TGTGCCAGCAGCTTTGTCCGGGACGAGCAGTACTTC. It specifies CASSFVRDEQYF.

To note about this clonotype: A much larger clonotype is one base distant, so this may be a read error. The V call is TRBV10-3, the J call TRBJ1-1; D not certain. This CDR3 is built from 14 residues. Germline-derived CDR1 and CDR2 are ENHRY and SYGVKD. V shed 6 bases and J shed 2 bases, with 13 bases lying between them. Here the CDR3 reads CAIREVGLNTEAFF. In nucleotides, the CDR3 is TGTGCCATCAGGGAAGTAGGGCTTAACACTGAAGCTTTCTTT.

This clonotype appeared a single time. The V call is TRBV12-3 or TRBV12-4, the J call TRBJ1-1; 9 bases are shared with TRBD1. This CDR3 is 16 amino acids long. The ends lost 6 bases at V and 4 bases at J; junction bases unmatched: 12. DNA of the CDR3: TGTGCCAGCAGCCACCCCCCGGGACAGGGTGGCACTGAAGCTTTCTTT. As protein: CASSHPPGQGGTEAFF.

The chain recombines TRBV5-4 with TRBJ2-2, with D maybe TRBD1 (5 bases). The germline V gene encodes CDR1 SGHNT and CDR2 YYREEE (reference sequence). Trimming took off 4 bases at V and 7 bases at J, with 14 bases between the two ends. The CDR3 totals 14 residues. This CDR3 reads CASSHTGSIGELFF. The CDR3, as DNA: TGTGCCAGCAGCCACACAGGTTCTATCGGGGAGCTGTTTTTT.

This clonotype was found many times. The rearrangement links TRBV7-2 to TRBJ2-5; 7 nucleotides line up with TRBD1. Germline-derived CDR1 and CDR2 are SGHTA and FQGNSA. This CDR3 is built from 13 residues. J was trimmed by 4 bases and V by 5 bases; bases with no gene match: 4. The CDR3 sequence: CASSPGGVETQYF. CDR3 nucleotide sequence: TGTGCCAGCAGCCCAGGGGGAGTAGAGACCCAGTACTTC.

Comment on this clonotype: Since a much larger clone is just one base distant, this may be a read error. The chain couples TRBV10-3 to TRBJ2-5; 11 bases are a match to TRBD2. The CDR3 contains 15 residues. Germline V gene data show CDR1 as ENHRY and CDR2 as SYGVKD. Germline trimming cut 5 bases from V and 3 bases from J; bases unmatched to any gene: 5. The CDR3 region is CAISSVLAGEETQYF. In DNA form, the CDR3 reads TGTGCCATCAGTTCGGTACTAGCGGGAGAAGAGACCCAGTACTTC.

Ten or more counts support this clonotype. The genes are TRBV7-9 and TRBJ2-7; unclear D gene. Trimming took 0 bases from V and 4 from J, leaving 10 bases between them. This CDR3 region has 14 residues. Per the germline V gene, CDR1 is SEHNR and CDR2 is FQNEAQ (reference sequence). The CDR3 loop is CASSLAPHEYEQYF. Here the CDR3 DNA reads TGTGCCAGCAGCTTAGCGCCCCACGAATACGAGCAGTACTTC.

Notes on this clonotype: A read error may explain this, as a much larger clone is one base away. The chain recombines TRBV15 with TRBJ1-2; D may be TRBD1 (6 bases). This CDR3 comprises 17 residues. Germline V gene lookup returns CDR1 LNHNV and CDR2 YYDKDF (reference sequence). In DNA, the CDR3 is TGTGCCACCGGCAGAGATCCGGGACACCGCATGGGAACTGGCTACACCTTC. Amino acid sequence: CATGRDPGHRMGTGYTF.

V is TRBV20-1 and J is TRBJ1-3; tentatively, D is TRBD1 (6 bases). Germline V lookup: CDR1 DFQATT, CDR2 SNEGSKA (reference sequence). The V gene lost 7 bases and the J gene lost 3 bases, with 22 bases spanning the gap. The CDR3 extends over 16 amino acids. The chain's CDR3 is CSVRALDSLGGNTIYF. The DNA of the CDR3 is TGCAGTGTTAGGGCCCTGGACAGTTTAGGTGGAAACACCATATATTTT.

This clonotype was observed a few times. J is TRBJ1-3 and V is TRBV20-1; unclear D gene. The CDR3 spans 14 residues. V lost 3 bases and J lost 0, with 9 bases in between. Germline CDR1 and CDR2: DFQATT and SNEGSKA (reference sequence). This CDR3 is CSARDLRSGNTIYF. The CDR3 bases are TGCAGTGCTAGGGACTTACGCTCTGGAAACACCATATATTTT.

Only a few counts were recorded for this clonotype. The chain uses TRBV7-3 and TRBJ2-7; 8 positions match TRBD2. The germline gives CDR1 SGHTA, CDR2 FQGTGA. The CDR3 consists of 13 residues. V was clipped by 4 bases and J by 3 bases; unmatched bases: 2. The DNA for the CDR3 is TGTGCCAGCAGCTCTACTAGCGGCTACGAGCAGTACTTC. It encodes CASSSTSGYEQYF.

Concerning this clonotype: The conserved final phenylalanine or tryptophan is absent from the CDR3, which likely points to a read error. No DNA is shown, since the ends of the CDR3 on it are uncertain; the CDR3 is the one TCRdb lists. The J gene is TRBJ1-2, the V gene TRBV5-1. From germline, CDR1 is SGHRS and CDR2 YFSETQ. The CDR3 length equals 10 residues, ends included. CDR3 sequence reads: CASSLGTDTY.

This chain links TRBV18 with TRBJ2-7; the D gene could be TRBD1 or TRBD2 (7 bases each). V was cut by 3 bases and J by 0 bases, with 12 bases left in between. CDR1 is KGHSH and CDR2 is LQKENI in the germline V gene. The CDR3 has 15 residues. CDR3 in amino acids: CASSPRGGDSYEQYF. For the CDR3, the DNA is TGTGCCAGCTCACCCAGGGGGGGGGACTCCTACGAGCAGTACTTC.

V usage is TRBV7-9 and J usage is TRBJ2-7; D not certain. CDR1 and CDR2 from the germline V gene are SEHNR and FQNEAQ (reference sequence). The V end lost 5 bases, the J end lost 9 bases, and 11 bases lay between the germline ends. The CDR3 is 11 residues long. The CDR3 spells CASSRAWGQYF. DNA for the CDR3: TGTGCCAGCAGCCGTGCCTGGGGGCAGTACTTC. Variable domain in full (rest from reference TRBV7-9 and TRBJ2-7): DTGVSQNPRHKITKRGQNVTFRCDPISEHNRLYWYRQTLGQGPEFLTYFQNEAQLEKSRLLSDRFSAERPKGSFSTLEIQRTEQGDSAMYLCASSRAWGQYFGPGTRLTVT.

This clonotype was observed a few times. This rearrangement joins TRBV5-1 to TRBJ2-7; 7 bases fit TRBD2. The CDR3 consists of 14 residues. The trim removed 2 bases at V and 5 bases at J, leaving 7 bases unmatched. Germline V lookup: CDR1 SGHRS, CDR2 YFSETQ. The CDR3 bases are TGCGCCAGCAGCTTTGCGGGGGTCGCGGACGAGCAGTACTTC. This translates into CASSFAGVADEQYF.

For this clonotype: Since a much larger clone is just one base distant, this may be a read error. The chain combines TRBV2 with TRBJ2-7; 7 bases match TRBD2. This CDR3 has 15 residues. Per germline, CDR1 SNHLY and CDR2 FYNNEI. After removal of 6 bases from V and 2 bases from J, the junction contained 10 bases not matched to a gene. In DNA, the CDR3 is TGTGCCAGCAGGTTAGGCCCAGCGGGGACCTACGAGCAGTACTTC. It codes for CASRLGPAGTYEQYF.

This clonotype was counted at least ten times. V and J are TRBV19 and TRBJ1-4; 7 positions agree with TRBD1. The CDR3 consists of 14 residues. The germline CDR1 and CDR2 sequences are LNHDA and SQIVND (reference sequence). The J segment lost 7 bases and the V segment lost 5 bases, leaving 7 bases of the junction unmatched. The CDR3 spells CASSPGTAPEKLFF. The CDR3 DNA is TGTGCCAGTAGTCCCGGGACAGCACCTGAAAAACTGTTTTTT.

V and J are TRBV5-1 and TRBJ2-7; TRBD2 matches 13 bases. The CDR3 is made up of 15 amino acids. Germline V CDR1 and CDR2: SGHRS, YFSETQ. V lost 5 bases and J lost 6; bases outside the gene matches: 8. The CDR3 region is CASSSGLAGVGEQYF. The CDR3, as DNA: TGCGCCAGCAGTTCCGGACTAGCGGGAGTGGGCGAGCAGTACTTC.

This clonotype was observed at least ten times. The J gene is TRBJ1-6, the V gene TRBV2; TRBD1 is a possible D gene (6 bases). Germline V gene lookup returns CDR1 SNHLY and CDR2 FYNNEI. This CDR3 spans 14 amino acids. V shed 5 bases and J shed 10 bases, with 15 bases lying between them. The CDR3 bases are TGTGCCAGCAGTTTCAGGGGAGGCGGATCACCCCTCCACTTT. Protein: CASSFRGGGSPLHF.

The sample holds a few counts of this clonotype. This sequence joins TRBV2 and TRBJ1-2; 9 bases agree with TRBD1. The V gene end was trimmed by 6 bases and the J gene end by 10 bases; junction bases not matched to a gene: 6. Germline lookup yields CDR1 SNHLY and CDR2 FYNNEI. The CDR3 is 12 amino acids. CDR3 nucleotides: TGTGCCAGCAGCACAGGGGGCTCCGACTACACCTTC. Amino acids: CASSTGGSDYTF.